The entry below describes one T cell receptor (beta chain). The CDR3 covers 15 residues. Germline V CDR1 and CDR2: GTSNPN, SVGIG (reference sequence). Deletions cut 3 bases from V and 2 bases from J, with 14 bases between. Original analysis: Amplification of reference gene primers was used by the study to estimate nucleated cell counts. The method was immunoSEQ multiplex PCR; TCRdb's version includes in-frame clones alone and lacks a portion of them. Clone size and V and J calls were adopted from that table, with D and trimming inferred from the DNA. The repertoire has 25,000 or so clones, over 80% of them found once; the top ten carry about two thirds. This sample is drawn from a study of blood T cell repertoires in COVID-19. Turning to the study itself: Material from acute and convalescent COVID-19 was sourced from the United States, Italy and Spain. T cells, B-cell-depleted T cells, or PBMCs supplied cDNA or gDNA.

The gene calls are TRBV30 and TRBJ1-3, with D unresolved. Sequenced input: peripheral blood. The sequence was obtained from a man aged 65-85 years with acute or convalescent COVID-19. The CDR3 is CAWSARRRAGNTIYF. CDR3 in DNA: TGTGCCTGGAGCGCGCGCAGGAGGGCTGGAAACACCATATATTTT. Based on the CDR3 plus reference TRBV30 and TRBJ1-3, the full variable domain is SQTIHQWPATLVQPVGSPLSLECTVEGTSNPNLYWYRQAAGRGLQLLFYSVGIGQISSEVPQNLSASRPQDRQFILSSKKLLLSDSGFYLCAWSARRRAGNTIYFGEGSWLTVV.